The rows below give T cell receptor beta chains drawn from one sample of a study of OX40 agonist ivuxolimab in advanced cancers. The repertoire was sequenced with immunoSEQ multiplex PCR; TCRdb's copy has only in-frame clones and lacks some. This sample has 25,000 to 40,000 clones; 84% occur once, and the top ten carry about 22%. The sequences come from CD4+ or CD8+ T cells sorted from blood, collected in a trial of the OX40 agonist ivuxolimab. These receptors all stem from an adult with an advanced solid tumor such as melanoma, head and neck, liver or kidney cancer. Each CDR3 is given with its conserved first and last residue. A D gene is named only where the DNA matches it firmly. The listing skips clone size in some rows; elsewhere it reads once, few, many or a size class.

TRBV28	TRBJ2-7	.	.	CASSFLSYEQYF	TGTGCCAGCAGTTTCCTATCCTACGAGCAGTACTTC
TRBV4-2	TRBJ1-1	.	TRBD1	CASSRTRQGEFTEAFF	TGTGCCAGCAGCCGAACAAGACAGGGGGAGTTCACTGAAGCTTTCTTT
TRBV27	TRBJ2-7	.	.	CASSLVRLVRHYEQYF	TGTGCCAGCAGTTTAGTCCGGCTAGTCCGCCATTACGAGCAGTACTTC
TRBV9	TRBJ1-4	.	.	CASSVGGFANEKLFF	TGTGCCAGCAGCGTAGGGGGGTTTGCAAATGAAAAACTGTTTTTT
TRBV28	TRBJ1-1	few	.	CASSFSETLDTEAFF	TGTGCCAGCAGTTTCTCCGAGACCTTGGACACTGAAGCTTTCTTT
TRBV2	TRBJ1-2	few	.	CASSGTDSFSDGYTF	TGTGCCAGCAGTGGGACAGATTCATTTTCGGATGGCTACACCTTC
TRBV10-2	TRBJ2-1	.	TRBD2	CASRPTSVYNEQFF	TGCGCCAGCAGACCGACTAGCGTGTACAATGAGCAGTTCTTC
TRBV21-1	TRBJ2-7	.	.	CASSKRYQDRANEQYF	TGTGCCAGCAGCAAAAGGTATCAGGACAGGGCCAACGAGCAGTACTTC
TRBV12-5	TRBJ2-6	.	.	CASVGQAASGANVLTF	TGTGCTAGTGTGGGTCAGGCCGCCTCTGGGGCCAACGTCCTGACTTTC
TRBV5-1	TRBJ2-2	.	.	CASSPPVWTDSNTGELFF	TGCGCCAGCAGCCCCCCGGTTTGGACGGATTCGAACACCGGGGAGCTGTTTTTT
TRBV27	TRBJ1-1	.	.	CASSLKRDTEAFF	TGTGCCAGCAGTTTAAAGCGGGACACTGAAGCTTTCTTT
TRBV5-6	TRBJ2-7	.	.	CASSPSGPEIYEQYF	TGTGCCAGCAGCCCATCAGGACCGGAGATATACGAGCAGTACTTC
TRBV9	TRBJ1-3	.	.	CASSVGWDSSGNTIYF	TGTGCCAGCAGCGTAGGATGGGATTCCTCTGGAAACACCATATATTTT
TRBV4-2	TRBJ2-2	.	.	CASSQDEGPGGELFF	TGTGCCAGCAGCCAAGACGAGGGGCCGGGCGGGGAGCTGTTTTTT
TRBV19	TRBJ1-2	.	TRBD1	CASAGTAYGYTF	TGTGCCAGCGCCGGGACAGCCTATGGCTACACCTTC
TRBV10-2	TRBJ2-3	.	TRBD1	CATRDRAPDTQYF	TGCGCCACCAGGGACAGGGCCCCAGATACGCAGTATTTT
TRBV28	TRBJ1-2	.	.	CASSLVAGEGYTF	TGTGCCAGCAGTTTAGTGGCAGGGGAGGGCTACACCTTC
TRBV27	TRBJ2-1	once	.	CASSPSWARSNEQFF	TGTGCCAGCAGCCCCTCCTGGGCTAGGTCCAATGAGCAGTTCTTC